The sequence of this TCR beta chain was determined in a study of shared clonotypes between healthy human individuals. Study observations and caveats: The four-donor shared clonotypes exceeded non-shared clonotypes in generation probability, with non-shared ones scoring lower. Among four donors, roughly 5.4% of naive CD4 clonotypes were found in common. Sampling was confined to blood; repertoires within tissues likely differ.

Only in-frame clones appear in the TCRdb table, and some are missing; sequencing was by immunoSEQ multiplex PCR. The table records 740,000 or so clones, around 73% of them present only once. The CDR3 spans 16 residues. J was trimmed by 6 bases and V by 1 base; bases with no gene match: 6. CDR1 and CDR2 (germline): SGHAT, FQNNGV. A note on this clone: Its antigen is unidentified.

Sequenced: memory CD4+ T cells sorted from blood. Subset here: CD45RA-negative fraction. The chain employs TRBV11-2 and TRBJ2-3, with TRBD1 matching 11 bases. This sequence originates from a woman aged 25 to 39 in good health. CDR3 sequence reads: CASSLVGTGGKDTQYF. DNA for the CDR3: TGTGCCAGCAGCTTAGTGGGGACAGGGGGTAAGGATACGCAGTATTTT.